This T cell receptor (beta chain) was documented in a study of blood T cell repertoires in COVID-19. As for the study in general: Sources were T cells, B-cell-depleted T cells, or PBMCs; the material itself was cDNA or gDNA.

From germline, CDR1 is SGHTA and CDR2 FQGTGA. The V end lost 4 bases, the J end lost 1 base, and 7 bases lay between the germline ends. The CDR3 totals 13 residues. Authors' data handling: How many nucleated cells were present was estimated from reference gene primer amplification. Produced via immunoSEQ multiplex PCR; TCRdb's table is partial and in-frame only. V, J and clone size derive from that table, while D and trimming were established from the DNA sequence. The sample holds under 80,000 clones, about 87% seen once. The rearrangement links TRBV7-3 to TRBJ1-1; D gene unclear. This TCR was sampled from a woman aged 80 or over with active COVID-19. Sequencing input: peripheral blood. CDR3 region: CASSSSGNTEAFF. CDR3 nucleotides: TGTGCCAGCAGCTCCAGTGGGAACACTGAAGCTTTCTTT.